These 20 T cell receptor beta chains came from one sample sequenced in a study of a mutant IDH1 vaccine in newly diagnosed glioma (dated by TCRdb to the early 2020s). The time point label for this specimen denotes: baseline, week 1 (first vaccination visit). What the treatment or condition label conveys for this sample: pre-vaccination baseline after standard-of-care therapy. Libraries came from the immunoSEQ multiplex PCR assay. TCRdb took over this immuneACCESS table, retaining in-frame rearrangements with V and J assigned. Such tables are incomplete; in checked studies, under half of the missing clones stem from an unresolved V gene, and the remainder is unexplained. This sample has around 37,000 clones in its table, and approximately 92% of those were observed once. The top ten constitute 18% of the sample. This sample comprised PBMCs, obtained from a glioma patient treated with radiotherapy, temozolomide or both. The receptors were sampled from a man between 18 and 29 years old with glioma.

This sequence joins TRBV25-1 and TRBJ2-1; unclear D gene. Germline V lookup: CDR1 MGHDK, CDR2 SYGVNS. The V end lost 4 bases, the J end lost 0 bases, and 13 bases lay between the germline ends. The CDR3 covers 16 residues. CDR3 nucleotides: TGTGCCAGCAGTGGATTTCAGGAAAGCTCCTACAATGAGCAGTTCTTC. Its protein is CASSGFQESSYNEQFF. The full variable domain, with the rest looked up from reference TRBV25-1 and TRBJ2-1, is EADIYQTPRYLVIGTGKKITLECSQTMGHDKMYWYQQDPGMELHLIHYSYGVNSTEKGDLSSESTVSRIRTEHFPLTLESARPSHTSQYLCASSGFQESSYNEQFFGPGTRLTVL.

The genes are TRBV27 and TRBJ2-1; maybe TRBD2 (6 bases). V lost 3 bases and J lost 4, with 13 bases in between. CDR3 length: 15 residues. CDR1 is MNHEY and CDR2 is SMNVEV in the germline V gene (reference sequence). CDR3 amino acids: CASSFRAGNYNEQFF. CDR3 sequence (DNA): TGTGCCAGCAGTTTTAGGGCGGGAAATTACAATGAGCAGTTCTTC.

This sequence joins TRBV5-8 and TRBJ1-6; D is undetermined. Trimming took 1 base from V and 9 from J, leaving 14 bases between them. The germline V gene has CDR1 SGHTS and CDR2 YDEGEE. The CDR3 is 15 residues long. Written as DNA, the CDR3 is TGTGCCAGCAGCTTGAGCAGTCCTGATGTTTCACCCCTCCACTTT. Its protein product is CASSLSSPDVSPLHF.

The gene calls are TRBV4-2 and TRBJ1-1, with D unclear. The length of the CDR3 is 13 residues. Looked up from germline, CDR1 is LGHNA and CDR2 is YNFKEQ. The germline V and J ends were trimmed by 0 bases and 1 base, with 3 bases remaining between them. CDR3 nucleotides: TGTGCCAGCAGCCAAGAACCGAACACTGAAGCTTTCTTT. Its protein is CASSQEPNTEAFF.

The chain employs TRBV6-1 and TRBJ1-2, with 7 bases that match TRBD1. Germline CDR1 is MNHNS and CDR2 is SASEGT. The ends lost 5 bases at V and 8 bases at J; junction bases unmatched: 11. The CDR3 is made up of 14 amino acids. The chain's CDR3 is CASSSLRQGGGYTF. CDR3 nucleotide sequence: TGTGCCAGCAGTTCCCTCCGACAGGGTGGGGGCTACACCTTC.

This sequence joins TRBV15 and TRBJ2-1; the D gene is possibly TRBD1 (6 bases). V was clipped by 0 bases and J by 5 bases, with 17 bases between them. This CDR3 is built from 17 residues. Germline V gene data show CDR1 as LNHNV and CDR2 as YYDKDF (reference sequence). The CDR3 protein is CATSRDSGTLRNNEQFF. CDR3 nucleotides: TGTGCCACCAGCAGAGATTCCGGGACACTTCGAAACAATGAGCAGTTCTTC.

This clone turned up a few times. The chain is built from TRBV27 and TRBJ1-2, with TRBD1 identical over 7 bases. The CDR3 spans 13 residues. Germline V gives CDR1 MNHEY, CDR2 SMNVEV (reference sequence). With 4 bases clipped from V and 3 bases from J, the junction kept 2 bases outside the gene matches. In DNA form, the CDR3 reads TGTGCCAGCAGTTGGCAGGGGGACTATGGCTACACCTTC. Encoded protein: CASSWQGDYGYTF.

V gene TRBV5-1 combines with J gene TRBJ1-1; D is ambiguous. Germline V gene sequence: CDR1 SGHRS, CDR2 YFSETQ. V was pared by 1 base and J by 3 bases, with 13 bases between. CDR3 length: 15 amino acids. CDR3 in DNA: TGCGCCAGCAGCTTGAGGGCAGGCCCCGACACTGAAGCTTTCTTT. It specifies CASSLRAGPDTEAFF.

This rearrangement joins TRBV7-9 to TRBJ2-7; 11 nucleotides line up with TRBD2. The CDR3 spans 15 residues. Germline CDR1 and CDR2: SEHNR and FQNEAQ (reference sequence). The trim removed 5 bases at V and 0 bases at J, leaving 3 bases unmatched. The DNA of the CDR3 is TGTGCCAGCAGCCCAACTAGCGGGAGCTCCTACGAGCAGTACTTC. Its translation: CASSPTSGSSYEQYF.

V gene TRBV7-3 combines with J gene TRBJ1-1, with D perhaps TRBD1 (5 bases). Trimming stripped 6 bases from V and 10 bases from J, with 18 bases between. Germline values: CDR1 SGHTA, CDR2 FQGTGA. The CDR3 has 13 residues. Here the CDR3 reads CASSVRLGEAAFF. DNA of the CDR3: TGTGCCAGCAGTGTAAGGTTAGGGGAGGCAGCTTTCTTT.

Comment on this clone: At one end, the junction sequence differs from germline, possibly due to a read error. This rearrangement joins TRBV19 to TRBJ2-5, with 7 positions matching TRBD1. CDR3 size: 13 residues. The V gene's germline CDR1 is LNHDA and CDR2 SQIVND (reference sequence). The CDR3 DNA reads as TGTGCCAGTAGTACGACAGGGCAAGGGACCCAGTACTTC. As protein: CASSTTGQGTQYF.

The J gene is TRBJ1-1, the V gene TRBV19; D is undetermined. CDR1 and CDR2 (germline): LNHDA, SQIVND (reference sequence). CDR3 length equals 14 residues. Trimming removed 7 bases from V and 0 bases from J, with 12 bases in between. The CDR3 DNA reads TGTGCCAGTATCCAGACAAACCTGAACACTGAAGCTTTCTTT. Protein: CASIQTNLNTEAFF.

The chain is built from TRBV15 and TRBJ2-1; 10 bases map to TRBD2. Germline V gene data show CDR1 as LNHNV and CDR2 as YYDKDF (reference sequence). The CDR3 loop spans 16 amino acids. Germline trimming cut 1 base from V and 6 bases from J; bases unmatched to any gene: 6. The CDR3 bases are TGTGCCACCAGCAGAGGTGATAGCGGGAGGACCAATGAGCAGTTCTTC. This sequence encodes CATSRGDSGRTNEQFF.

This sequence joins TRBV6-5 and TRBJ1-3; no definite D call. Germline V gene lookup returns CDR1 MNHEY and CDR2 SVGAGI. V dropped 5 bases and J dropped 3 bases, with 8 bases sitting between them. This CDR3 is 13 amino acids long. CDR3 sequence reads: CASSPFSGNTIYF. In DNA form, the CDR3 reads TGTGCCAGCAGTCCATTCAGTGGAAACACCATATATTTT.

The rearrangement links TRBV28 to TRBJ1-2; D ambiguous. Trimming took 6 bases from V and 4 from J, leaving 9 bases between them. Germline loops: CDR1 MDHEN, CDR2 SYDVKM. This CDR3 region has 12 residues. DNA for the CDR3: TGTGCCAGCAGCCCAGGTGCCTATGGCTACACCTTC. Residues: CASSPGAYGYTF.

The chain carries TRBV28 and TRBJ1-1; D is perhaps TRBD1 (5 bases). The CDR3 is 11 amino acids. V lost 10 bases, J lost 5 bases, and 11 bases lay in between. The germline gives CDR1 MDHEN, CDR2 SYDVKM. In nucleotides, the CDR3 is TGTGCCACCAAGGGGCTTACTGAAGCTTTCTTT. This sequence encodes CATKGLTEAFF.

This chain connects TRBV4-3 to TRBJ1-2; 8 positions match TRBD1. The CDR3 contains 14 residues. V was pared by 4 bases and J by 2 bases, with 3 bases of the junction left unmatched. Germline V gives CDR1 LGHNA, CDR2 YSLEER. CDR3 nucleotide sequence: TGCGCCAGCAGCCTCCGGACAGGGAACTATGGCTACACCTTC. It is translated as CASSLRTGNYGYTF.

This clone came up once. The V gene is TRBV19, the J gene TRBJ1-1; perhaps TRBD1 as D (6 bases). The ends were cut back, 6 bases at V and 1 base at J, with 15 bases in the middle. This CDR3 is built from 15 residues. CDR1 and CDR2 (germline): LNHDA, SQIVND (reference sequence). CDR3 sequence reads: CASRHTGSGNTEAFF. CDR3 sequence (DNA): TGTGCCAGTAGACATACAGGGTCGGGGAACACTGAAGCTTTCTTT.

The rearrangement joins TRBV14 to TRBJ1-5; D is ambiguous. The CDR3 covers 14 residues. Germline CDR1 and CDR2: SGHDN and FVKESK. V was trimmed by 3 bases and J by 3 bases, leaving 9 bases between them. CDR3 amino acids: CASSQSGFNQPQHF. The CDR3 DNA reads TGTGCCAGCAGCCAGTCAGGTTTCAATCAGCCCCAGCATTTT.

V usage is TRBV19 and J usage is TRBJ2-7, with 11 bases aligning to TRBD2. Trimming at V came to 4 bases and at J to 3 bases, leaving 2 bases not matched to a gene. Germline-derived CDR1 and CDR2 are LNHDA and SQIVND (reference sequence). This CDR3 is 14 amino acids long. The CDR3 here is CASSTGTSGYEQYF. In nucleotides, the CDR3 is TGTGCCAGTAGTACCGGGACTAGCGGCTACGAGCAGTACTTC.